The 13 T cell receptor beta chains in this list originate from one sample, sequenced in a study of shared clonotypes between healthy human individuals. Libraries were prepared by immunoSEQ multiplex PCR; TCRdb keeps only in-frame clonotypes and omits some of them. The sample lists 2 million or so clones, about 95% occurring once. CD45RO-negative, CCR7-positively selected cells formed the naive CD8 fraction, excluding terminally differentiated effector memory CD45RA+ cells. Sequenced input: naive CD8+ T cells sorted from blood. All receptors derive from a man in his late teens or twenties in good health.

The V gene is TRBV4-3, the J gene TRBJ2-1, with 12 positions matching TRBD2. J was trimmed by 10 bases and V by 1 base; bases with no gene match: 5. Germline CDR1 and CDR2: LGHNA and YSLEER. This CDR3 contains 15 residues. CDR3 protein: CASSQGLAGVREQFF. The CDR3 DNA follows: TGCGCCAGCAGCCAAGGACTAGCGGGAGTGCGGGAGCAGTTCTTC.

The gene calls are TRBV11-2 and TRBJ2-3; 10 bases are a match to TRBD2. Germline CDR1 and CDR2: SGHAT and FQNNGV. V lost 5 bases, J lost 0 bases, and 5 bases stayed unmatched. The CDR3 covers 16 residues. In nucleotides, the CDR3 is TGTGCCAGCAGCAGAACTAGCGGGGCGAGCACAGATACGCAGTATTTT. Its protein is CASSRTSGASTDTQYF.

The J gene is TRBJ1-1, the V gene TRBV14, with 8 bases identical to TRBD1. CDR3 length equals 15 residues. Germline CDR1 and CDR2: SGHDN and FVKESK. The V segment lost 1 base and the J segment 5 bases; nucleotides outside the gene matches: 6. DNA for the CDR3: TGTGCCAGCAGCCAAGCTACAGGGGGAGGGACTGAAGCTTTCTTT. Translating it yields CASSQATGGGTEAFF.

The chain carries TRBV29-1 and TRBJ1-5; 10 bases are a match to TRBD1. Per the germline V gene, CDR1 is SQVTM and CDR2 is ANQGSEA. The CDR3 is 14 residues long. The junction had 6 bases not matched to a gene; V was cut back by 4 bases and J by 6 bases. The CDR3 protein is CSVAGQGVSQPQHF. The DNA for the CDR3 is TGCAGCGTTGCCGGACAGGGGGTCAGTCAGCCCCAGCATTTT.

This rearrangement joins TRBV5-6 to TRBJ2-1; D is unresolved. The CDR3 is 11 residues long. Germline lookup yields CDR1 SGHDT and CDR2 YYEEEE. Trimming removed 2 bases from V and 9 bases from J, with 6 bases in between. Here the CDR3 reads CASSFAAEQFF. DNA of the CDR3: TGTGCCAGCAGCTTCGCTGCTGAGCAGTTCTTC.

About this clone itself: The sample holds other DNA sequences that translate to the same CDR3. The chain recombines TRBV27 with TRBJ2-7; TRBD2 aligns across 8 bases. CDR3 length equals 14 residues. The germline V gene encodes CDR1 MNHEY and CDR2 SMNVEV (reference sequence). With 2 bases clipped from V and 3 bases from J, the junction kept 3 bases outside the gene matches. CDR3 nucleotides: TGTGCCAGCAGTTTACGACTAGCGAGCTACGAGCAGTACTTC. This sequence encodes CASSLRLASYEQYF.

The gene calls are TRBV6-8 and TRBJ2-1; TRBD2 agrees at 9 bases. The CDR3 is 16 residues long. With 7 bases clipped from V and 8 bases from J, the junction kept 15 bases outside the gene matches. CDR1 and CDR2 from the germline V gene are MNHGY and SAAAGT. The CDR3 loop is CASKDRRTSARDEQFF. The CDR3 nucleotides read TGTGCCAGCAAAGACCGCCGGACTAGCGCCAGGGATGAGCAGTTCTTC.

This chain uses TRBV30 with TRBJ1-1; D is unclear. Germline V gene lookup returns CDR1 GTSNPN and CDR2 SVGIG (reference sequence). With 3 bases removed from V and 3 bases from J, the gap between germline ends came to 11 bases. The CDR3 is 13 residues long. CDR3 region: CAWRGNGYTEAFF. Written as DNA, the CDR3 is TGTGCCTGGAGGGGTAATGGGTACACTGAAGCTTTCTTT.

V and J are TRBV25-1 and TRBJ1-1; no firm D call. CDR1 is MGHDK, CDR2 SYGVNS, per germline. This CDR3 is 11 amino acids long. Trimming stripped 3 bases from V and 7 bases from J, with 6 bases between. CDR3 in DNA: TGTGCCAGCAGTGACAGCCTTGAAGCTTTCTTT. It translates to CASSDSLEAFF.

This chain links TRBV4-3 with TRBJ2-2, with 11 bases fitting TRBD2. This CDR3 contains 20 residues. Looked up from germline, CDR1 is LGHNA and CDR2 is YSLEER. The junction had 14 bases not matched to a gene; V was cut back by 0 bases and J by 5 bases. The CDR3 nucleotides are TGCGCCAGCAGCCAAGACCCTCTTACTTTGGGACTAGCGGAAACCGGGGAGCTGTTTTTT. Amino acids: CASSQDPLTLGLAETGELFF.

The V gene is TRBV6-1, the J gene TRBJ1-6; D gene uncertain. Between the trimmed V and J ends, which lost 0 bases and 8 bases, there was a span of 8 bases. The germline gives CDR1 MNHNS, CDR2 SASEGT. The CDR3 extends over 14 amino acids. CDR3 DNA: TGTGCCAGCAGTGAAGCGTACGAGGATTCACCCCTCCACTTT. This encodes CASSEAYEDSPLHF.

The chain has TRBV15 and TRBJ2-3, with a possible D match to TRBD2 (6 bases). The length of the CDR3 is 14 residues. Germline V CDR1 and CDR2: LNHNV, YYDKDF (reference sequence). V was clipped by 8 bases and J by 9 bases, with 21 bases between them. CDR3 coding DNA: TGTGCCACCGTGGATCGACTAGGCTCGTGGACGCAGTATTTT. This gives the protein CATVDRLGSWTQYF. The variable domain in full, with the rest retrieved from reference TRBV15 and TRBJ2-3, is DAMVIQNPRYQVTQFGKPVTLSCSQTLNHNVMYWYQQKSSQAPKLLFHYYDKDFNNEADTPDNFQSRRPNTSFCFLDIRSPGLGDTAMYLCATVDRLGSWTQYFGPGTRLTVL.

A single count supports this clone. The chain employs TRBV4-3 and TRBJ2-7; D is ambiguous. Trimming took off 2 bases at V and 3 bases at J, with 14 bases between the two ends. In germline, CDR1 is LGHNA, CDR2 YSLEER. The CDR3 covers 15 residues. CDR3 coding DNA: TGCGCCAGCAGCCAACGCAAATACCTTTTCTACGAGCAGTACTTC. This gives the protein CASSQRKYLFYEQYF.